These 31 T cell receptor beta chains were all obtained from the same sample, sequenced in a study of blood T cells in healthy people across ages. Primers used in a second PCR of about 7 to 11 cycles were a sample-barcoded 5' primer and a J-beta primer mix. TCRdb re-derived calls from the 5' RACE reads in MiXCR, one entry per CDR3 protein. Found here are roughly 800,000 distinct CDR3 sequences, 25% to 30% of them singletons; the top ten hold approximately 2.9%. This sample also belongs to another study, concerning T cells of mothers and their children.

Input material: blood. These receptors all come from a boy aged 10-17 years in good health.

The CDR3 nucleotides are TGTGCCAGCCGACCTCCCCCCGGGGAGCTGTTTTTT. Residues: CASRPPPGELFF. The chain uses TRBV28 and TRBJ2-2, with D unresolved. Trimming cost V 8 bases and J 6 bases, with 10 bases left between them. CDR3 length: 12 amino acids. Germline assignment: CDR1 MDHEN and CDR2 SYDVKM.

The gene calls are TRBV3-1 and TRBJ2-7; 8 nucleotides agree with TRBD2. The ends lost 3 bases at V and 6 bases at J; junction bases unmatched: 4. CDR1 LGHDT and CDR2 YNNKEL come from the germline V gene (reference sequence). The CDR3 covers 13 residues. The CDR3 reads CASSQGTSGEQYF. Written as DNA, the CDR3 is TGTGCCAGCAGCCAGGGGACTAGTGGCGAGCAGTACTTC.

This clonotype was detected a few times. The chain combines TRBV11-2 with TRBJ1-4, with D maybe TRBD1 (5 bases). V was cut by 6 bases and J by 3 bases, with 14 bases left in between. The germline V gene encodes CDR1 SGHAT and CDR2 FQNNGV. This CDR3 has 15 amino acids. Written as DNA, the CDR3 is TGTGCCAGCAGGCCTAATGACAGCCCTAATGAAAAACTGTTTTTT. Translation: CASRPNDSPNEKLFF.

This clonotype was counted a few times. This CDR3 reads CASGDNSYEQYF. DNA of the CDR3: TGTGCCAGCGGGGACAACTCCTACGAGCAGTACTTC. This chain connects TRBV6-1 to TRBJ2-7; possibly TRBD1 for D (6 bases). The CDR3 totals 12 residues. V lost 8 bases, J lost 0 bases, and 8 bases lay in between. CDR1 and CDR2 from the germline V gene are MNHNS and SASEGT.

The chain recombines TRBV7-2 with TRBJ1-6, with D uncertain. CDR1 is SGHTA and CDR2 is FQGNSA in the germline V gene. Trimming took off 6 bases at V and 10 bases at J, with 13 bases between the two ends. The CDR3 is made up of 13 amino acids. The DNA of the CDR3 is TGTGCCAGCAGTCGGAGGTTCGGCTCACCCCTCCACTTT. This encodes CASSRRFGSPLHF.

In this sample, this clonotype turned up once. The chain has TRBV6-5 and TRBJ2-3; TRBD2 might be the D (6 bases). Trimming left V 7 bases short and J 10 bases short, with 18 bases between. The CDR3 extends over 13 amino acids. Germline V gives CDR1 MNHEY, CDR2 SVGAGI. CDR3 sequence reads: CASKEGPLDAQYF. CDR3 coding DNA: TGTGCCAGCAAGGAGGGACCCTTAGACGCGCAGTATTTT.

In this sample, this clonotype turned up many times. This chain uses TRBV10-1 with TRBJ2-5, with a weak D call TRBD2 (6 bases). Germline V gives CDR1 WNHNN, CDR2 SYGVQD (reference sequence). V was trimmed by 0 bases and J by 4 bases, leaving 9 bases between them. The CDR3 covers 14 residues. The CDR3 spells CASSESIGRETQYF. In DNA form, the CDR3 reads TGCGCCAGCAGTGAGTCGATCGGGAGAGAGACCCAGTACTTC.

This clonotype was observed a handful of times. The chain has TRBV7-4 and TRBJ1-1, with D possibly TRBD1 on 5 matching bases. The CDR3 is 15 amino acids. V lost 4 bases, J lost 9 bases, and 21 bases lay in between. Per germline, CDR1 SGHVT and CDR2 SQSDAQ. CDR3 sequence (DNA): TGTGCCAGCAGCTCTAACGGCGAGGGGCTAAGGAAAGCTTTCTTT. This sequence encodes CASSSNGEGLRKAFF.

The chain couples TRBV12-3 or TRBV12-4 to TRBJ2-7; TRBD2 agrees at 9 bases. The J call is uncertain, as TRBJ2-5 better fits the DNA end. The CDR3 has 14 amino acids. This CDR3 reads CASSLAGGPQTQYF. The CDR3 DNA follows: TGTGCCAGCAGTTTGGCGGGGGGGCCGCAGACCCAGTACTTC.

The sample holds a few counts of this clonotype. The V and J genes are TRBV12-3 or TRBV12-4 and TRBJ2-3, with 9 bases fitting TRBD2. V trimming: 3 bases; J trimming: 5 bases; junction bases outside the gene matches: 6. CDR3 length: 15 residues. This CDR3 is CASSLAGGRRDTQYF. CDR3 DNA: TGTGCCAGCAGTTTGGCGGGAGGGCGCAGAGATACGCAGTATTTT.

The V and J genes are TRBV7-9 and TRBJ1-4; weak D call: TRBD1 (6 bases). Germline V lookup: CDR1 SEHNR, CDR2 FQNEAQ (reference sequence). This CDR3 has 16 amino acids. Trimming shortened V by 4 bases and J by 0 bases, and 12 bases separated the two germline ends. CDR3 sequence reads: CASSSGQFATNEKLFF. In nucleotides, the CDR3 is TGTGCCAGCAGCTCTGGACAGTTCGCAACTAATGAAAAACTGTTTTTT. Looking up the rest from reference TRBV7-9 and TRBJ1-4 gives the full variable domain: DTGVSQNPRHKITKRGQNVTFRCDPISEHNRLYWYRQTLGQGPEFLTYFQNEAQLEKSRLLSDRFSAERPKGSFSTLEIQRTEQGDSAMYLCASSSGQFATNEKLFFGSGTQLSVL.

The chain combines TRBV7-9 with TRBJ1-5, with D possibly being TRBD1 (5 bases). Germline-derived CDR1 and CDR2 are SEHNR and FQNEAQ (reference sequence). The CDR3 sequence is 17 residues long. Deletions cut 4 bases from V and 5 bases from J, with 21 bases between. The CDR3 here is CASSSQGVRGPYQPQHF. DNA of the CDR3: TGTGCCAGCAGCTCCCAGGGCGTACGGGGCCCTTATCAGCCCCAGCATTTT.

The rearrangement uses TRBV28 and TRBJ2-7; D possibly corresponds to TRBD1 (5 bases). CDR3 length equals 15 residues. V shed 7 bases and J shed 0 bases, with 16 bases lying between them. Per the germline V gene, CDR1 is MDHEN and CDR2 is SYDVKM. The CDR3 here is CASTSDTYSSYEQYF. In DNA form, the CDR3 reads TGTGCCAGCACCTCGGACACTTATAGCTCCTACGAGCAGTACTTC.

This clonotype was picked up a small number of times. V and J are TRBV21-1 and TRBJ1-6; the table's D call TRBD1 went unverified against the DNA. TRBV21-1 is noted as a pseudogene. The CDR3 spans 16 residues. For the CDR3, the DNA is TGTGCCAGCAGCACCCCGGGGCCCGGGGCGGGTTCACCCCTCCACTTT. It yields the protein CASSTPGPGAGSPLHF.

This rearrangement joins TRBV28 to TRBJ2-5; the D is unclear. The V end was cut by 2 bases, the J end by 7 bases, with 11 bases between. The CDR3 sequence is 13 residues long. Germline V lookup: CDR1 MDHEN, CDR2 SYDVKM. The CDR3 reads CASSLTRRATQYF. The CDR3 DNA reads TGTGCCAGCAGTTTAACCCGCCGTGCGACCCAGTACTTC.

V usage is TRBV28 and J usage is TRBJ2-1, with 9 bases matching TRBD1. V was pared by 4 bases and J by 1 base, with 5 bases of the junction left unmatched. This CDR3 is built from 16 residues. The germline V gene has CDR1 MDHEN and CDR2 SYDVKM. The CDR3 spells CASSSLGQGSYNEQFF. CDR3 DNA: TGTGCCAGCAGTTCTTTAGGACAGGGGTCCTACAATGAGCAGTTCTTC.

This clonotype was recorded a few times. The chain joins TRBV9 to TRBJ2-3; D is possibly TRBD1 or TRBD2 (5 bases each). The CDR3 sequence is 16 residues long. V was cut by 0 bases and J by 1 base, with 12 bases left in between. The germline gives CDR1 SGDLS, CDR2 YYNGEE. The CDR3 bases are TGTGCCAGCAGCGTAGCGGGGCGATCGGGCACAGATACGCAGTATTTT. Its protein product is CASSVAGRSGTDTQYF.

The rearrangement uses TRBV28 and TRBJ2-5; no clear D gene. Germline CDR1 and CDR2: MDHEN and SYDVKM. The germline V and J ends were trimmed by 1 base and 4 bases, with 10 bases remaining between them. There are 14 residues in the CDR3. CDR3 residues: CASSLSPRTETQYF. The CDR3 DNA sequence: TGTGCCAGCAGTTTATCTCCCAGAACAGAGACCCAGTACTTC.

The sample holds a few counts of this clonotype. V gene TRBV5-1 combines with J gene TRBJ2-5; D is unresolved. Trimming removed 5 bases at V and 0 bases at J, with 5 bases between. Germline V lookup: CDR1 SGHRS, CDR2 YFSETQ. The CDR3 extends over 12 amino acids. CDR3 residues: CASRVDQETQYF. Written as DNA, the CDR3 is TGCGCCAGCAGGGTTGACCAAGAGACCCAGTACTTC.

The rearrangement links TRBV25-1 to TRBJ2-5; a weak D match, TRBD1 (6 bases). CDR1 and CDR2 from the germline V gene are MGHDK and SYGVNS. The CDR3 covers 15 residues. Between the trimmed V and J ends, which lost 5 bases and 9 bases, there was a span of 22 bases. Here the CDR3 reads CASSHPGDATAAQYF. Written as DNA, the CDR3 is TGTGCCAGCAGTCATCCAGGGGACGCGACTGCGGCCCAGTACTTC.

This clonotype was counted once. J is TRBJ2-7 and V is TRBV5-1, with a weak D call TRBD1 (6 bases). The V gene's germline CDR1 is SGHRS and CDR2 YFSETQ. Trimming removed 4 bases from V and 2 bases from J, with 13 bases in between. This CDR3 contains 14 residues. CDR3 loop: CASSPGQSPYEQYF. Written as DNA, the CDR3 is TGCGCCAGCAGCCCCGGACAGTCCCCCTACGAGCAGTACTTC.

The chain combines TRBV4-2 with TRBJ2-5; no clear D. The DNA matches TRBJ2-7 better at its end, which makes the J call doubtful. Germline CDR1 and CDR2: LGHNA and YNFKEQ. The CDR3 extends over 15 amino acids. The CDR3 is CASSQVGLSSYEQYF. In DNA, the CDR3 is TGTGCCAGCAGCCAAGTAGGCCTAAGCTCCTACGAGCAGTACTTC.

The rearrangement joins TRBV7-2 to TRBJ2-2; 10 nucleotides line up with TRBD2. The germline CDR1 and CDR2 sequences are SGHTA and FQGNSA. V shed 5 bases and J 6 bases; nucleotides not matched to a gene: 3. The CDR3 runs 14 residues. Written as DNA, the CDR3 is TGTGCCAGCAGCCCACTAGCGGGATCCGGGGAGCTGTTTTTT. This translates into CASSPLAGSGELFF.

In its sample, this clonotype was seen many times. The junction shows a germline mismatch at one end, possibly a read error. The J gene is TRBJ2-7, the V gene TRBV2; 9 bases are a match to TRBD2. This CDR3 has 14 amino acids. In germline, CDR1 is SNHLY, CDR2 FYNNEI. As DNA, the CDR3 is TGTGCCAGCAGTCAAGCGGGGGGCACCTACGAGCAGTACTTC. As protein: CASSQAGGTYEQYF.

This clonotype was picked up a small number of times. The chain joins TRBV10-3 to TRBJ2-5; perhaps TRBD2 as D (6 bases). Trimming shortened V by 5 bases and J by 4 bases, and 14 bases separated the two germline ends. The germline CDR1 and CDR2 sequences are ENHRY and SYGVKD. This CDR3 contains 14 residues. The chain's CDR3 is CAISSVGGVETQYF. The CDR3 DNA sequence: TGTGCCATCAGTTCGGTTGGCGGGGTAGAGACCCAGTACTTC.

The chain is built from TRBV12-3 or TRBV12-4 and TRBJ1-3; D is perhaps TRBD1 (5 bases). The CDR3 spans 16 residues. V was pared by 3 bases and J by 0 bases, with 12 bases between. The CDR3 here is CASSLGGPSSGNTIYF. In DNA, the CDR3 is TGTGCCAGCAGTTTGGGGGGTCCTTCCTCTGGAAACACCATATATTTT.

This clonotype was seen more than once but under ten times. The V gene is TRBV7-3, the J gene TRBJ2-1; the D is unclear. Germline CDR1 reads SGHTA; CDR2 reads FQGTGA. V lost 5 bases and J lost 4, with 9 bases in between. This CDR3 contains 13 residues. The CDR3 sequence is CASSPSNYNEQFF. As DNA, the CDR3 is TGTGCCAGCAGCCCATCCAATTACAATGAGCAGTTCTTC.

The chain links TRBV18 to TRBJ1-5; D perhaps matches TRBD1 (6 bases). V gave up 0 bases and J gave up 1 base, with 10 bases separating them. CDR3 size: 16 residues. Germline CDR1 KGHSH, CDR2 LQKENI. The CDR3 sequence is CASSPPGTPSNQPQHF. As DNA, the CDR3 is TGTGCCAGCTCACCACCGGGGACACCCAGCAATCAGCCCCAGCATTTT.

This clonotype was detected a few times. V usage is TRBV4-1 and J usage is TRBJ2-7; D is undetermined. V lost 0 bases to trimming and J lost 3 bases, with 12 bases between them. From germline, CDR1 is MGHRA and CDR2 YSYEKL. This CDR3 comprises 15 residues. CDR3 residues: CASSQETLGHYEQYF. CDR3 bases: TGCGCCAGCAGCCAAGAGACCCTTGGGCACTACGAGCAGTACTTC.

V usage is TRBV3-1 and J usage is TRBJ2-5; 8 bases fit TRBD2. The CDR3 consists of 14 residues. V trimming: 0 bases; J trimming: 3 bases; junction bases outside the gene matches: 0. In germline, CDR1 is LGHDT, CDR2 YNNKEL (reference sequence). CDR3 coding DNA: TGTGCCAGCAGCCAAGAGACTAGCGAAGAGACCCAGTACTTC. Amino acids: CASSQETSEETQYF.

The table lists this clonotype with a few counts. V is TRBV6-5 and J is TRBJ1-2; D remains ambiguous. This CDR3 is built from 13 residues. Germline V gene data show CDR1 as MNHEY and CDR2 as SVGAGI. Trimming took off 2 bases at V and 0 bases at J, with 4 bases between the two ends. The CDR3 DNA sequence: TGTGCCAGCAGTTACAGAACTAACTATGGCTACACCTTC. It is translated as CASSYRTNYGYTF.